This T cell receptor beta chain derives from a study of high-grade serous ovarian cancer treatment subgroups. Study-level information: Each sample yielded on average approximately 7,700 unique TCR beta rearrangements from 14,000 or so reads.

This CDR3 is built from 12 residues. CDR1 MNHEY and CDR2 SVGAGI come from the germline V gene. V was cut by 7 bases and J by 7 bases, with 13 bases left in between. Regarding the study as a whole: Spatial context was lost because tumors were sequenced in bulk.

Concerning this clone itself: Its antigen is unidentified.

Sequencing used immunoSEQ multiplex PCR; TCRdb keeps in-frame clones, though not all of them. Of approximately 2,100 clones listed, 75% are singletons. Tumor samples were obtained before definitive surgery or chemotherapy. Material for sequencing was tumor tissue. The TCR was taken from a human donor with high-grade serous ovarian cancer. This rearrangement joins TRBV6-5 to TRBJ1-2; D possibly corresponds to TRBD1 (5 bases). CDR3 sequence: CASTRGRVGYTF. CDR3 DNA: TGTGCCAGCACCCGGGGCAGGGTTGGCTACACCTTC.